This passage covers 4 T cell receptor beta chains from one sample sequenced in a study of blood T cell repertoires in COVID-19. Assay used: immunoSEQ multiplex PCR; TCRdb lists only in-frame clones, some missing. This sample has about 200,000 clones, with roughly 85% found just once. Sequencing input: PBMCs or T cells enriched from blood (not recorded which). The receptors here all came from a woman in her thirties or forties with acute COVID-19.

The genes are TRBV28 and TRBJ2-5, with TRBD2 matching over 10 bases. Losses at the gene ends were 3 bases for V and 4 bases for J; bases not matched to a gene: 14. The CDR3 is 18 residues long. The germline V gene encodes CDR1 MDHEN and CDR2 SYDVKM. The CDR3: CASSFSSLRAGGRETQYF. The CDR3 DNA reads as TGTGCCAGCAGTTTTTCTTCCTTGCGAGCGGGAGGGAGAGAGACCCAGTACTTC.

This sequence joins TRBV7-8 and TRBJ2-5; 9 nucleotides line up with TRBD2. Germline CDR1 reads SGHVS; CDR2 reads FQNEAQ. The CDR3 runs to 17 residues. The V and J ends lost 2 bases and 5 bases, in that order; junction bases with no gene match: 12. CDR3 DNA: TGTGCCAGCAGCTTATCGGCCCGCGGGAGGGCCGGGGAGACCCAGTACTTC. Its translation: CASSLSARGRAGETQYF.

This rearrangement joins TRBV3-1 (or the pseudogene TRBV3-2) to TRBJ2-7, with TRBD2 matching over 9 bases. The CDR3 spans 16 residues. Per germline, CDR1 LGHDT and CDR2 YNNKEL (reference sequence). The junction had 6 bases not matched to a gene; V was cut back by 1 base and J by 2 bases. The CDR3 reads CASSQAWAGGPYEQYF. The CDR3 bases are TGTGCCAGCAGCCAAGCATGGGCGGGAGGGCCCTACGAGCAGTACTTC.

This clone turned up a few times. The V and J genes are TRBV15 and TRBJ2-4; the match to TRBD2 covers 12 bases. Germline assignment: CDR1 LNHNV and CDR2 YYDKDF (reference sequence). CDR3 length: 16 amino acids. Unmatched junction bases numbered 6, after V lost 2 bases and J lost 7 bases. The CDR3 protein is CATSRYGLAGLNIQYF. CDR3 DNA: TGTGCCACCAGCAGATACGGACTAGCGGGACTGAACATTCAGTACTTC.